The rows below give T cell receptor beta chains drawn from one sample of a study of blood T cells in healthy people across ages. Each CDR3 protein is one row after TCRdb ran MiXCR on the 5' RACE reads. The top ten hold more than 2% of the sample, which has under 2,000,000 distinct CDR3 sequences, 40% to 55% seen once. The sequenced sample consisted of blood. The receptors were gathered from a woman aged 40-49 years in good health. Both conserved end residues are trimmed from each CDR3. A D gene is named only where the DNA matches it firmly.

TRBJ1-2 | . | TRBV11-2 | ASSLSTSVVYGYT
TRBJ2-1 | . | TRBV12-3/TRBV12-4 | ASSSEGLSSYNEQF
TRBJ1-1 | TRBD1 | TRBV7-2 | ASSLQGARITEAF
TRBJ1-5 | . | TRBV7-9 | ASSLKGSNQPQH
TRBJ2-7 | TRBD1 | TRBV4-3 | ASSQDPGQGREQY
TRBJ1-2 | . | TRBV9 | ASSVDGGYT
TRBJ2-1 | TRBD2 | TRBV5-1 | ASSGGSGGRSSYNEQF
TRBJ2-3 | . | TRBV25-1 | ASESSRGFSTDTQY
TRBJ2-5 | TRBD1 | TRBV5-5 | ASSSPMTGTETQY
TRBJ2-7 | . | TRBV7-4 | ASSLCQGFSYEQY
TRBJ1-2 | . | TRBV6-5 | ASSYGPNYGYT
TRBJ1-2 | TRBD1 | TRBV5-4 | ASPGTGDGYT
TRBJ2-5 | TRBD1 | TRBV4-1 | ASIPGTGAYNEQY
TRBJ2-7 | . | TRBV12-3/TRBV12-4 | ASSLIQAYEQY
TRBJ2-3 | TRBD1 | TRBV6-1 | ASMRQGRWDTQY
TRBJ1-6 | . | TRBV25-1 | ASSDTASSYNSPLH
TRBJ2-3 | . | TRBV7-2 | ASSQQSTLYTQY
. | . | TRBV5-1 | ASTAGDNLLGYEQY
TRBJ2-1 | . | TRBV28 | ASSAYYWLGEQF
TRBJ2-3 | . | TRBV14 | ASSLSVWTDTQY
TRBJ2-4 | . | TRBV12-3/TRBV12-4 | ASSLGGLNPPGEIAKNIQY
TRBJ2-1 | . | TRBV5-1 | ASSFMEDNEQF
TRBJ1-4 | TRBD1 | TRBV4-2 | ASSQRQGAVTEKLF
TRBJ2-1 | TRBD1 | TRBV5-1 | ASSFASGQGVGNEQF
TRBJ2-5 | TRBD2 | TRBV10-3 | AISESAAGGRY